A selection of T cell receptor beta chains follows, all from one sample in a study of shared clonotypes between healthy human individuals. TCRdb's table, derived via immunoSEQ multiplex PCR, lists solely in-frame clones and lacks some. The sample lists 1.4 million to 1.5 million clones; roughly 96% were seen once. Sequencing was carried out using naive CD4+ T cells sorted from blood. The source of these receptors is a man younger than 40 in good health. CDR3s include the opening cysteine and the closing phenylalanine or tryptophan. The order of the fields is D gene, clone size, V gene, J gene, CDR3 DNA, CDR3 protein. The D gene is left open where the match is weak. Some rows mark clone size as missing; the rest say once, few, many or name a class of expanded clone.

>-|-|TRBV11-3|TRBJ2-7
TGTGCCAGCAGCACGCAGACGGGACCCTACGAGCAGTACTTC
CASSTQTGPYEQYF
>-|-|TRBV18|TRBJ2-1
TGTGCCAGCTCACCACCATTCGGGTCTAGCCGAAGCTCCTACAATGAGCAGTTCTTC
CASSPPFGSSRSSYNEQFF
>-|-|TRBV5-4|TRBJ2-5
TGTGCCAGCAGCTTGCGTAGCGGACCCCAAGAGACCCAGTACTTC
CASSLRSGPQETQYF
>-|-|TRBV6-1|TRBJ2-7
TGTGCCAGCAGTGAAGGAGTATCAGGTGGGCACTACGAGCAGTACTTC
CASSEGVSGGHYEQYF
>TRBD2|-|TRBV2|TRBJ2-1
TGTGCCAGCAGGGAAACTAGCGGGATAGTCAATGAGCAGTTCTTC
CASRETSGIVNEQFF
>-|-|TRBV29-1|TRBJ1-1
TGCAGCGTCACGACAGGAAACACTGAAGCTTTCTTT
CSVTTGNTEAFF
>-|-|TRBV7-2|TRBJ2-7
TGTGCCAGCAGCACCTGGGGCCGGGACGGTGCCTACGAGCAGTACTTC
CASSTWGRDGAYEQYF
>-|-|TRBV28|TRBJ2-7
TGTGCCAGCAGTTTAAGAGGGCTGAGTTTCTACGAGCAGTACTTC
CASSLRGLSFYEQYF
>-|-|TRBV7-2|TRBJ2-1
TGTGCCAGCAGCGTAGACAGGCTAAGCTCCTACAATGAGCAGTTCTTC
CASSVDRLSSYNEQFF
>-|-|TRBV18|TRBJ1-5
TGTGCCAGCTCAATAGACAGCGTCAATCAGCCCCAGCATTTT
CASSIDSVNQPQHF
>-|-|TRBV2|TRBJ1-2
TGTGCCAGCAGTGAGAAGGGGCCAGCCTATGGCTACACCTTC
CASSEKGPAYGYTF
>-|-|TRBV28|TRBJ2-4
TGTGCCAGCAGTTTATGGGGCGGGGCAGGGGCCAAAAACATTCAGTACTTC
CASSLWGGAGAKNIQYF
>-|-|TRBV6-1|TRBJ2-7
TGTGCCAGCAGTGGTGGGGGCCTGCGGTACGAGCAGTACTTC
CASSGGGLRYEQYF
>TRBD1|-|TRBV28|TRBJ1-2
TGTGCCAGCAGGTATCTCTACAGGGGACGTGGCTACACCTTC
CASRYLYRGRGYTF
>-|-|TRBV5-4|TRBJ2-5
TGTGCCAGCAGCCCATGGACGGTCCAAGAGACCCAGTACTTC
CASSPWTVQETQYF
>TRBD2|-|TRBV10-3|TRBJ2-3
TGTGCCATCAGTGAGTCTGTTAGCGGGAGTAGTTCAGATACGCAGTATTTT
CAISESVSGSSSDTQYF
>-|-|TRBV11-3|TRBJ2-2
TGTGCCAGCAGCTTAGCAGGGGCCGGGGAGCTGTTTTTT
CASSLAGAGELFF
>TRBD1|-|TRBV5-8|TRBJ2-5
TGTGCCAGCAGCCGGGACAGGGGGCTTCCCCAGTACTTC
CASSRDRGLPQYF
>-|-|TRBV9|TRBJ2-1
TGTGCCAGCAGCGTCGTAGCCGGGGAGCAGTTCTTC
CASSVVAGEQFF
>-|-|TRBV4-3|TRBJ2-6
TGCGCCAGCAGCCAAGAAATCGCGACAGGCTTGGGATCTGGGGCCAACGTCCTGACTTTC
CASSQEIATGLGSGANVLTF
>-|-|TRBV29-1|TRBJ2-2
TGCAGCGTCCGGACAGGAGGGGGCGGGGAGCTGTTTTTT
CSVRTGGGGELFF
>-|-|TRBV27|TRBJ2-2
TGTGCCATTAGTCAGGGGTTAGGCGGGGAGCTGTTTTTT
CAISQGLGGELFF
>-|-|TRBV7-2|TRBJ2-3
TGTGCCAGCAGCCTAATGGGGACCTCTAGCACAGATACGCAGTATTTT
CASSLMGTSSTDTQYF
>TRBD1|-|TRBV5-1|TRBJ2-1
TGCGCCAGCAGCTTTGGGCCGGGACAGGGGCAGTTCTTC
CASSFGPGQGQFF
>-|once|TRBV6-5|TRBJ1-5
TGTGCCAGCAGTCCGCGTCCCCTTTGGCCCCAGCATTTT
CASSPRPLWPQHF
>-|-|TRBV19|TRBJ2-7
TGTGCCAGTAGTTCAGGGTCCTACGAGCAGTACTTC
CASSSGSYEQYF
>-|-|TRBV21-1|TRBJ2-2
TGTGCCAGCAGCAAAGATCGCAGGGGGTGGTACACCGGGGAGCTGTTTTTT
CASSKDRRGWYTGELFF
>TRBD2|-|TRBV4-3|TRBJ2-3
TGCGCCAGCAGCCAAGCGGGACTAGAGGGGGTTACGCAGTATTTT
CASSQAGLEGVTQYF
>-|-|TRBV18|TRBJ2-4
TGTGCCAGCTCACCAGCGTCCCCCGGGGCCAAAAACATTCAGTACTTC
CASSPASPGAKNIQYF
>TRBD2|once|TRBV14|TRBJ2-1
TGTGCCAGCAGACACGGACTAGCGGGCTACAATGAGCAGTTCTTC
CASRHGLAGYNEQFF
>TRBD1|-|TRBV2|TRBJ2-7
TGTGCCAGCAGTGACGCCTGGGACAGGTTCTACGAGCAGTACTTC
CASSDAWDRFYEQYF
>-|-|TRBV6-5|TRBJ2-5
TGTGCCAGCAGTTACGATGGCTTCACGGGGACCCAGTACTTC
CASSYDGFTGTQYF
>-|-|TRBV7-2|TRBJ2-1
TGTGCCAGCAGCTTAGACGGACTATCCTACAATGAGCAGTTCTTC
CASSLDGLSYNEQFF
>-|-|TRBV5-4|TRBJ2-2
TGTGCCAGCAGCCAGAACACCGGGGAGCTGTTTTTT
CASSQNTGELFF
>-|-|TRBV7-9|TRBJ2-7
TGTGCCAGCAGCTTAGAGGGTATCTCCGAGCAGTACTTC
CASSLEGISEQYF
>TRBD2|-|TRBV27|TRBJ2-7
TGTGCCAGCAGTTCTCGACCGGGACTAGCACCCTACGAGCAGTACTTC
CASSSRPGLAPYEQYF
>TRBD1|-|TRBV5-1|TRBJ2-7
TGCGCCAGCAGCTTTGTAATGGGACAGGGGACCTACGAGCAGTACTTC
CASSFVMGQGTYEQYF